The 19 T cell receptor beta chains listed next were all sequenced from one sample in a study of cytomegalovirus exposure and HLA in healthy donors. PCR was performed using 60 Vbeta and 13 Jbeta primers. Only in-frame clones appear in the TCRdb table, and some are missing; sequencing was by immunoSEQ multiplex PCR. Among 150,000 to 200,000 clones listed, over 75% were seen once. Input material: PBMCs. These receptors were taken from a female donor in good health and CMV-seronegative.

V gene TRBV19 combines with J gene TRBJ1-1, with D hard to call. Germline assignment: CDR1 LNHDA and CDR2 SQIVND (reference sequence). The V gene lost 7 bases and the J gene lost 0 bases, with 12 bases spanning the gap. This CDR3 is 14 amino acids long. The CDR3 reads CASTPRVLNTEAFF. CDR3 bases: TGTGCCAGTACCCCCCGGGTTTTGAACACTGAAGCTTTCTTT.

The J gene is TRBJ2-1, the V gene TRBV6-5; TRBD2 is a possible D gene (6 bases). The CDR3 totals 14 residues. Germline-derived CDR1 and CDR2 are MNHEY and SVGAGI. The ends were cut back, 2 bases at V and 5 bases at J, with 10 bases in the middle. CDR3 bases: TGTGCCAGCAGTTACCCCGGGGGAAACAATGAGCAGTTCTTC. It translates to CASSYPGGNNEQFF.

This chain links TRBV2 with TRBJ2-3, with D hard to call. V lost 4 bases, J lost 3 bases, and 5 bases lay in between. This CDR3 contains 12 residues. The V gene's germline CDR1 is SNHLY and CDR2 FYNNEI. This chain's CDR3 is CASSATTDTQYF. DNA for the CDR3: TGTGCCAGCAGTGCTACTACAGATACGCAGTATTTT.

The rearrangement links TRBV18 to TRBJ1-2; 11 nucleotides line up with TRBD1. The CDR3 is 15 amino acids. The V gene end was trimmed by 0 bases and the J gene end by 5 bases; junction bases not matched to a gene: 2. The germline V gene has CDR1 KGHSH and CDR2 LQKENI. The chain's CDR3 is CASSPPGQGVYGYTF. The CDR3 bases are TGTGCCAGCTCACCACCGGGACAGGGGGTTTATGGCTACACCTTC.

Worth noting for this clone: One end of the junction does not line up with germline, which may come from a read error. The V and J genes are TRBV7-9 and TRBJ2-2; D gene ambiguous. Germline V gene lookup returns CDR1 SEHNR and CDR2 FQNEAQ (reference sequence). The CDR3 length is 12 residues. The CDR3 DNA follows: TGTTCCAGCAGCCTCCGGTTCGGGGAGCTGTTTTTT. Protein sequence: CSSSLRFGELFF.

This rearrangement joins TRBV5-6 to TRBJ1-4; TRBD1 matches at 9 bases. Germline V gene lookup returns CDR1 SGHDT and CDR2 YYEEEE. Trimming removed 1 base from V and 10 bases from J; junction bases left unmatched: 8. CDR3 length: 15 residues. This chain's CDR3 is CASSLFGTGMGKLFF. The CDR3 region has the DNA TGTGCCAGCAGCTTGTTCGGGACAGGGATGGGAAAACTGTTTTTT.

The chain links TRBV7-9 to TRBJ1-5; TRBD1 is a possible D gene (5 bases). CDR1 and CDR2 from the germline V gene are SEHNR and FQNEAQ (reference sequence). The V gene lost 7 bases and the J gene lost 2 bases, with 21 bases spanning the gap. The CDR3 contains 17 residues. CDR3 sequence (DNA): TGTGCCAGCACCACTCGCTTAGAAGGGGATGGCAATCAGCCCCAGCATTTT. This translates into CASTTRLEGDGNQPQHF.

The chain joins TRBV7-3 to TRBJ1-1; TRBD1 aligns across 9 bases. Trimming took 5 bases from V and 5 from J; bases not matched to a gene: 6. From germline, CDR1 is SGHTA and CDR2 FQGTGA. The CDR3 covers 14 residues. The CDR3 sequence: CASSPGQGSTEAFF. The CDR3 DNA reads TGTGCCAGCAGCCCCGGACAGGGGTCGACTGAAGCTTTCTTT. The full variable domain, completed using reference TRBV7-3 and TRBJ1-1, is GAGVSQTPSNKVTEKGKYVELRCDPISGHTALYWYRQSLGQGPEFLIYFQGTGAADDSGLPNDRFFAVRPEGSVSTLKIQRTERGDSAVYLCASSPGQGSTEAFFGQGTRLTVV.

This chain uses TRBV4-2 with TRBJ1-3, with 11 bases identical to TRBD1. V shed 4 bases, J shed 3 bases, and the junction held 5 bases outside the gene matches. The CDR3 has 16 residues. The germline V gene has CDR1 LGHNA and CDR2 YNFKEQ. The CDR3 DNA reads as TGTGCCAGCAGCCCCCGGACAGGGGGCATTGGAAACACCATATATTTT. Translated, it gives CASSPRTGGIGNTIYF.

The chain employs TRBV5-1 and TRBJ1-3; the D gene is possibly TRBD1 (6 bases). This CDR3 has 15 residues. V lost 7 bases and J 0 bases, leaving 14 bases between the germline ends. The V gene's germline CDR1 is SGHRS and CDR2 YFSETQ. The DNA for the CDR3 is TGCGCCAGCTCGACGACAGGCCTCTCTGGAAACACCATATATTTT. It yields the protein CASSTTGLSGNTIYF.

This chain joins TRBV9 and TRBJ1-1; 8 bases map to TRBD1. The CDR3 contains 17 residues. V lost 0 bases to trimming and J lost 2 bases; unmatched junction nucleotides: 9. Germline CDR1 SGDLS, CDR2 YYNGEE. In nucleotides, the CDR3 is TGTGCCAGCAGCGTAGTCGCTGCGACAGGGGCTAACACTGAAGCTTTCTTT. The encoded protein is CASSVVAATGANTEAFF.

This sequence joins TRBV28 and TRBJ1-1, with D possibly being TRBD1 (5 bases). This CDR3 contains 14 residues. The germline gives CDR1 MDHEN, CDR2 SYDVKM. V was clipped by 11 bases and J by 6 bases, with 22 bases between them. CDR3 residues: CAVTDPGVGAEAFF. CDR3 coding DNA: TGTGCCGTAACAGACCCGGGGGTAGGGGCTGAAGCTTTCTTT. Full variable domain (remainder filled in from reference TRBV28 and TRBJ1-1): DVKVTQSSRYLVKRTGEKVFLECVQDMDHENMFWYRQDPGLGLRLIYFSYDVKMKEKGDIPEGYSVSREKKERFSLILESASTNQTSMYLCAVTDPGVGAEAFFGQGTRLTVV.

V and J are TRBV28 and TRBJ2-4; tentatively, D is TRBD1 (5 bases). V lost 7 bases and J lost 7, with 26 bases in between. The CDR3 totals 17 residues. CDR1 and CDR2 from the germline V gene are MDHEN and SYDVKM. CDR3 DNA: TGTGCCAGCACCCACTGGGTTGGGGCTGAGCTTGATAACATTCAGTACTTC. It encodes CASTHWVGAELDNIQYF.

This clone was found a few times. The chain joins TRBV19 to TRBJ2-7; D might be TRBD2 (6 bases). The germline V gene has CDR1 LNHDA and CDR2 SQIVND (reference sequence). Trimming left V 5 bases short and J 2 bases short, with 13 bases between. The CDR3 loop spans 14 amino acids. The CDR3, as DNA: TGTGCCAGTAGTGCGGGACCAAGCCCCTACGAGCAGTACTTC. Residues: CASSAGPSPYEQYF.

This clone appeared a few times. The CDR3 DNA follows: TGTGCCAGCAGCTTAGACAATAACTATGGCTACACCTTC. The encoded protein is CASSLDNNYGYTF. The V and J genes are TRBV7-2 and TRBJ1-2; no firm D call. Trimming removed 1 base from V and 1 base from J, with 4 bases in between. Germline-derived CDR1 and CDR2 are SGHTA and FQGNSA. This CDR3 has 13 residues.

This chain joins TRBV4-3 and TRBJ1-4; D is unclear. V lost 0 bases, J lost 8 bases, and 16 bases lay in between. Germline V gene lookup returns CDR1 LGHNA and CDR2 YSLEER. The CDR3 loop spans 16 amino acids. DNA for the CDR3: TGCGCCAGCAGCCAAGATATCCCGGGAGGGAGGGAAAAACTGTTTTTT. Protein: CASSQDIPGGREKLFF.

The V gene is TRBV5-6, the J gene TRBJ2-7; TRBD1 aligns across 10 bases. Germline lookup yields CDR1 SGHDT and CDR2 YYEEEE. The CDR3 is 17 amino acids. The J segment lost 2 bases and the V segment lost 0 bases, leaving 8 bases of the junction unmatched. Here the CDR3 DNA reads TGTGCCAGCAGCTTGGTCGGGACAGGGGTCACCGCCTACGAGCAGTACTTC. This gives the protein CASSLVGTGVTAYEQYF.

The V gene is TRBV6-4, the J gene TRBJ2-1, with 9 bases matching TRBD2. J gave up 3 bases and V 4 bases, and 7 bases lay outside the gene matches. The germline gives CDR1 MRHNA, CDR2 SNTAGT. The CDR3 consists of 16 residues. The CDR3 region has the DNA TGTGCCAGCAGTGTCGAAGCGGGAGGTGGCTACAATGAGCAGTTCTTC. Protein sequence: CASSVEAGGGYNEQFF.

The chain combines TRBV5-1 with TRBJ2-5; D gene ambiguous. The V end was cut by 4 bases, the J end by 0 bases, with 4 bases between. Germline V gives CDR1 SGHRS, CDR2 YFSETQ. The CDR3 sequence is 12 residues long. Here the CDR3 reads CASSNNQETQYF. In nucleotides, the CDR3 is TGCGCCAGCAGCAACAACCAAGAGACCCAGTACTTC.